These 5 T cell receptor beta chains were all obtained from the same sample, sequenced in a study of shared clonotypes between healthy human individuals. The data were produced by immunoSEQ multiplex PCR, yet TCRdb's version contains in-frame clones alone and is incomplete. In the table there are roughly 1,100,000 clones, about 76% of which are singletons. Sequencing input: memory CD4+ T cells sorted from blood. The subset denotes: CD45RA-negative fraction. The receptors were gathered from a man aged 18-30 years in good health.

The chain is built from TRBV5-1 and TRBJ1-1; D gene ambiguous. The CDR3 is made up of 13 amino acids. V was cut by 1 base and J by 1 base, with 5 bases left in between. Germline CDR1 reads SGHRS; CDR2 reads YFSETQ. This CDR3 is CASSLYQNTEAFF. The CDR3 DNA follows: TGCGCCAGCAGCTTGTACCAGAACACTGAAGCTTTCTTT.

This clone was detected only a few times. The CDR3 protein is CASSLESGRDPEQFF. The CDR3 nucleotides read TGTGCCAGCAGCTTAGAGAGCGGGAGGGATCCTGAGCAGTTCTTC. This chain joins TRBV7-9 and TRBJ2-1; TRBD2 matches at 10 bases. From germline, CDR1 is SEHNR and CDR2 FQNEAQ (reference sequence). V lost 1 base to trimming and J lost 9 bases; unmatched junction nucleotides: 6. The CDR3 is made up of 15 amino acids.

The rearrangement uses TRBV12-5 and TRBJ1-4; the D gene is possibly TRBD1 (5 bases). Germline V CDR1 and CDR2: LGHNT, FRNRAP. The ends were cut back, 0 bases at V and 2 bases at J, with 16 bases in the middle. The CDR3 loop spans 18 amino acids. In DNA, the CDR3 is TGTGCTAGTGGTTTGGTACTGGGCAGGGAGGTGACTAATGAAAAACTGTTTTTT. It specifies CASGLVLGREVTNEKLFF.

This clone was counted once. The chain links TRBV6-1 to TRBJ1-2; a possible D gene is TRBD1 (6 bases). Germline V gene sequence: CDR1 MNHNS, CDR2 SASEGT. CDR3 size: 13 residues. V shed 10 bases and J shed 1 base, with 13 bases lying between them. The CDR3 DNA reads TGTGCCACCCTCAGGGGCTTTAACTATGGCTACACCTTC. This codes for CATLRGFNYGYTF.

The chain recombines TRBV5-6 with TRBJ2-7; a possible D gene is TRBD1 (6 bases). With 5 bases removed from V and 7 bases from J, the gap between germline ends came to 28 bases. CDR1 is SGHDT and CDR2 is YYEEEE in the germline V gene. The length of the CDR3 is 17 residues. CDR3 amino acids: CASSPTGSSTWMGEQYF. The CDR3 DNA reads as TGTGCCAGCAGTCCCACAGGGTCCTCGACTTGGATGGGGGAGCAGTACTTC.